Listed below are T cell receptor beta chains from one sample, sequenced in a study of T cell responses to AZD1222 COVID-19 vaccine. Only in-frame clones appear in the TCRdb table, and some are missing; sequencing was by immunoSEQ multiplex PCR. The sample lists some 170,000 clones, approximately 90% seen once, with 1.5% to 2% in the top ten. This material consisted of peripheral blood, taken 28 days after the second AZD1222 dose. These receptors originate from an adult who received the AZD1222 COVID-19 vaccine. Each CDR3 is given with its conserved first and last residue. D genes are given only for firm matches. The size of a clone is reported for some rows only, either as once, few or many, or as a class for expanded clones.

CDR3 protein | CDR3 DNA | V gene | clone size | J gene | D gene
CASSLTGSGNTIYF | TGTGCCAGCAGCTTGACGGGCTCTGGAAACACCATATATTTT | TRBV5-4 | . | TRBJ1-3 | .
CASRGILNEQFF | TGTGCCAGCAGGGGGATACTGAATGAGCAGTTCTTC | TRBV9 | . | TRBJ2-1 | .
CASSEYLYTTGSSGNTIYF | TGTGCCAGCAGTGAATACCTCTATACGACCGGCAGCTCTGGAAACACCATATATTTT | TRBV6-1 | . | TRBJ1-3 | .
CASSPTGSSGNTIYF | TGTGCCAGCAGCCCTACAGGGAGCTCTGGAAACACCATATATTTT | TRBV9 | . | TRBJ1-3 | .
CASSSLGQGRSYEQYF | TGTGCCAGCAGCTCCCTCGGTCAGGGCCGATCCTACGAGCAGTACTTC | TRBV5-6 | few | TRBJ2-7 | .
CASSLGTGFVQPQHF | TGCGCCAGCAGCCTTGGGACAGGGTTTGTTCAGCCCCAGCATTTT | TRBV4-1 | few | TRBJ1-5 | TRBD1
CASSWTGGAYEQYF | TGTGCCAGCAGCTGGACAGGGGGAGCCTACGAGCAGTACTTC | TRBV11-1 | . | TRBJ2-7 | TRBD1
CASSYYKQGTEAFF | TGTGCCAGCAGTTACTATAAACAGGGGACTGAAGCTTTCTTT | TRBV6-5 | . | TRBJ1-1 | TRBD1
CASRPAQGTEAFF | TGTGCCAGCAGACCGGCTCAGGGCACTGAAGCTTTCTTT | TRBV11-2 | . | TRBJ1-1 | .
CASSEARKKYGYTF | TGTGCCAGCAGTGAAGCCAGGAAGAAGTATGGCTACACCTTC | TRBV6-1 | . | TRBJ1-2 | .
CASSQDLRTSGVTNEQFF | TGTGCCAGCAGCCAAGATCTACGTACTAGCGGGGTCACCAATGAGCAGTTCTTC | TRBV4-2 | . | TRBJ2-1 | TRBD2
CASSLVGTDTYEQYF | TGTGCCAGCAGCTTGGTGGGGACGGACACCTACGAGCAGTACTTC | TRBV5-4 | . | TRBJ2-7 | .
CASSATGIRTSSYEQYF | TGTGCCAGCAGTGCCACCGGCATCCGAACGAGCTCCTACGAGCAGTACTTC | TRBV25-1 | . | TRBJ2-7 | .
CAISDQRNNNEQFF | TGTGCCATCAGTGATCAACGAAATAACAATGAGCAGTTCTTC | TRBV10-3 | . | TRBJ2-1 | .
CASSYFAGYEQYF | TGTGCCAGCAGTTACTTTGCGGGCTACGAGCAGTACTTC | TRBV6-2/TRBV6-3 | . | TRBJ2-7 | .
CASSPRQGIIGGANVLTF | TGCGCCAGCAGCCCCCGACAGGGTATAATTGGAGGGGCCAACGTCCTGACTTTC | TRBV5-1 | . | TRBJ2-6 | TRBD1
CATAPGGEYGYTF | TGTGCCACCGCACCAGGGGGGGAATATGGCTACACCTTC | TRBV2 | . | TRBJ1-2 | TRBD1
CASRARGGQSASYEQYF | TGTGCCAGCAGGGCGAGAGGGGGACAGTCAGCAAGTTACGAGCAGTACTTC | TRBV2 | . | TRBJ2-7 | TRBD1
CASSPVEGYGYTF | TGTGCCAGCAGCCCAGTTGAGGGGTATGGCTACACCTTC | TRBV5-4 | once | TRBJ1-2 | .
CAISATDGGAHEQYF | TGTGCCATCAGTGCCACCGATGGGGGGGCCCACGAGCAGTACTTC | TRBV10-3 | . | TRBJ2-7 | .
CASSSDHVGNTIYF | TGTGCCAGCAGCTCCGACCATGTGGGAAACACCATATATTTT | TRBV9 | . | TRBJ1-3 | .
CASSYRTGGAEAFF | TGTGCCAGCAGCTACCGGACAGGGGGCGCTGAAGCTTTCTTT | TRBV5-4 | . | TRBJ1-1 | TRBD1
CASSQDYSGGDGYTF | TGCGCCAGCAGCCAAGACTATTCAGGGGGCGATGGCTACACCTTC | TRBV4-1 | . | TRBJ1-2 | TRBD1
CASSTGGSPLHF | TGTGCCAGCAGCACCGGGGGTTCACCCCTCCACTTT | TRBV9 | . | TRBJ1-6 | .
CASSWDSRTSTDTQYF | TGTGCCAGCAGCTGGGACAGCAGAACTAGCACAGATACGCAGTATTTT | TRBV7-2 | . | TRBJ2-3 | TRBD1
CAWSQGINEKLFF | TGTGCCTGGAGTCAAGGGATTAATGAAAAACTGTTTTTT | TRBV30 | . | TRBJ1-4 | .
CASSGRQSNQPQHF | TGTGCCAGCAGTGGCCGACAGAGCAATCAGCCCCAGCATTTT | TRBV6-6 | . | TRBJ1-5 | .
CASSEGTLFYNSPLHF | TGTGCCAGCAGTGAAGGGACACTATTCTATAATTCACCCCTCCACTTT | TRBV6-1 | . | TRBJ1-6 | .
CASSPRISPGTDTQYF | TGTGCCAGCAGCCCTCGGATCTCTCCAGGCACAGATACGCAGTATTTT | TRBV7-2 | . | TRBJ2-3 | .
CASSPGQGGVNTEAFF | TGCGCCAGCAGCCCTGGACAGGGGGGCGTGAACACTGAAGCTTTCTTT | TRBV5-1 | . | TRBJ1-1 | TRBD1